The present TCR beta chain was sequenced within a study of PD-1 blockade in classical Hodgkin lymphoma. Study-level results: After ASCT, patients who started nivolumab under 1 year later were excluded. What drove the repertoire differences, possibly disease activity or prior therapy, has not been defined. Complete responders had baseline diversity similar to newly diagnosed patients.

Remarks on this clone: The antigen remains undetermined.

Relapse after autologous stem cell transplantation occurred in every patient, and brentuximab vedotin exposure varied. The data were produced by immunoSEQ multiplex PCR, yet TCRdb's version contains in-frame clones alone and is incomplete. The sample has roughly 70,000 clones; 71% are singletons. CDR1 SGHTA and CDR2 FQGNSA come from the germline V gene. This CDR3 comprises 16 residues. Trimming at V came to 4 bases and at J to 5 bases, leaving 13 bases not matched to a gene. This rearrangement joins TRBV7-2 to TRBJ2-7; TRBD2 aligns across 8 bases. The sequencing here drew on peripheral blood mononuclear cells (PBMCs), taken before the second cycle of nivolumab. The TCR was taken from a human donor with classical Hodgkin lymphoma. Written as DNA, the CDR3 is TGTGCCAGCAGCTCTCGTAGGGTAGCGGGGTCCCACGAGCAGTACTTC. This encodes CASSSRRVAGSHEQYF.